This record concerns one TCR beta chain sequence. The antigen is undetermined. From the 5' RACE reads, TCRdb called clonotypes with MiXCR, one entry per CDR3 protein. The sample lists 550,000 to 700,000 distinct CDR3 sequences, roughly a sixth seen once, with about 8.1% in the top ten. The data originate from a study of T-cell memory formation after mild COVID-19. Study conclusions and caveats: Clones from the second wave (peaking day 37) had unconfirmed SARS-CoV-2 specificity. CM and EM subsets held most contracting CD4+ clones; EMRA held CD8+ ones.

CDR3 length: 13 amino acids. V lost 4 bases and J lost 2, with 8 bases in between. CDR1 is SGHTA, CDR2 FQGTGA, per germline. Specimen: PBMCs or a T cell subset sorted from them (not recorded which). This clonotype originated in an adult woman who had mild COVID-19 (a few samples of this study predate the infection). Cell type and time point are not known. The rearrangement uses TRBV7-3 and TRBJ2-5; D may be TRBD2 (5 bases). The CDR3 DNA follows: TGTGCCAGCAGCTCCGGGATGCAAGAGACCCAGTACTTC. Encoded protein: CASSSGMQETQYF.